This T cell receptor beta chain was recovered during a study of CD8+ T cells in alopecia areata. Lesional scalp punch biopsies and peripheral blood came from alopecia areata patients. cDNA serving as the sequencing template came from extracted, reverse transcribed RNA. Measured with immunoSEQ multiplex PCR; TCRdb has only the in-frame clones, and not every one. The repertoire holds 55,000 to 75,000 clones, with about 45% as singletons. The CDR3 consists of 15 residues. V lost 1 base to trimming and J lost 4 bases, with 11 bases between them. From germline, CDR1 is SEHNR and CDR2 FQNEAQ (reference sequence).

This clonotype was sampled from a human donor with alopecia areata. Source: CD8+ T cells sorted from blood, taken at week 0. This sequence joins TRBV7-9 and TRBJ2-1; D perhaps matches TRBD1 (5 bases). CDR3 amino acids: CASSLEYRFYNEQFF. The CDR3 nucleotides read TGTGCCAGCAGCTTAGAGTACAGGTTTTACAATGAGCAGTTCTTC.